The source of this TCR beta chain is a study of shared clonotypes between healthy human individuals. Terminally differentiated effector memory CD45RA+ cells were excluded from the naive CD8 cells, which were CD45RO-negative and positively selected for CCR7. The V end lost 5 bases, the J end lost 4 bases, and 11 bases lay between the germline ends. CDR3 length: 13 amino acids. Germline CDR1 and CDR2: SGHAT and FQNNGV. General study findings and limits: For sorted subsets, rarefaction showed incomplete sequencing despite large depth.

Notes on this clone: What it binds is not known.

Only in-frame clones appear in the TCRdb table, and some are missing; sequencing was by immunoSEQ multiplex PCR. The sample holds 1.5 million to 2.5 million clones, 85% to 95% seen once. Sequenced input: naive CD8+ T cells sorted from blood. The chain couples TRBV11-2 to TRBJ1-1, with D maybe TRBD1 (6 bases). The TCR was taken from a man younger than 35 in good health. The CDR3 protein is CASSRNRATEAFF. The CDR3, as DNA: TGTGCCAGCAGCAGAAACAGGGCCACTGAAGCTTTCTTT. The full variable domain, its missing parts supplied by reference TRBV11-2 and TRBJ1-1, is EAGVAQSPRYKIIEKRQSVAFWCNPISGHATLYWYQQILGQGPKLLIQFQNNGVVDDSQLPKDRFSAERLKGVDSTLKIQPAKLEDSAVYLCASSRNRATEAFFGQGTRLTVV.